This TCR beta chain was captured by sequencing in a study of tissue T cells after allogeneic stem cell transplantation. Sequencing used immunoSEQ multiplex PCR; TCRdb keeps in-frame clones, though not all of them. In the table there are about 50,000 clones, around 70% of which are singletons. This clone turned up a few times. The listed genes are named as in mouse. The CDR3 end falls 1 residue outside the read, so it is completed with the germline J gene. The same CDR3 is also encoded by other DNA sequences in this sample. Germline CDR1 GFQATS, CDR2 STVNSAI. V dropped 0 bases and J dropped 6 bases, with 6 bases sitting between them. The CDR3 is 12 residues long.

Sequencing used sorted cells pooled from one or two spleens. The chain combines TRBV20 with TRBJ1-5; weak D call: TRBD1 (6 bases). The clonotype originates from a pool of C57BL/6 mice in good health. This CDR3 reads CGARDRGQAPLF. Incomplete CDR3 DNA: TGTGGTGCTAGGGACAGGGGCCAGGCTCCGCTT. The variable domain in full, with the rest retrieved from reference TRBV20 and TRBJ1-5, is GALVYQYPRRTICKSGTSMRMECQAVGFQATSVAWYRQSPQKTFELIALSTVNSAIKYEQNFTQEKFPISHPNLSFSSMTVLNAYLEDRGLYLCGARDRGQAPLFGEGTRLSVL.